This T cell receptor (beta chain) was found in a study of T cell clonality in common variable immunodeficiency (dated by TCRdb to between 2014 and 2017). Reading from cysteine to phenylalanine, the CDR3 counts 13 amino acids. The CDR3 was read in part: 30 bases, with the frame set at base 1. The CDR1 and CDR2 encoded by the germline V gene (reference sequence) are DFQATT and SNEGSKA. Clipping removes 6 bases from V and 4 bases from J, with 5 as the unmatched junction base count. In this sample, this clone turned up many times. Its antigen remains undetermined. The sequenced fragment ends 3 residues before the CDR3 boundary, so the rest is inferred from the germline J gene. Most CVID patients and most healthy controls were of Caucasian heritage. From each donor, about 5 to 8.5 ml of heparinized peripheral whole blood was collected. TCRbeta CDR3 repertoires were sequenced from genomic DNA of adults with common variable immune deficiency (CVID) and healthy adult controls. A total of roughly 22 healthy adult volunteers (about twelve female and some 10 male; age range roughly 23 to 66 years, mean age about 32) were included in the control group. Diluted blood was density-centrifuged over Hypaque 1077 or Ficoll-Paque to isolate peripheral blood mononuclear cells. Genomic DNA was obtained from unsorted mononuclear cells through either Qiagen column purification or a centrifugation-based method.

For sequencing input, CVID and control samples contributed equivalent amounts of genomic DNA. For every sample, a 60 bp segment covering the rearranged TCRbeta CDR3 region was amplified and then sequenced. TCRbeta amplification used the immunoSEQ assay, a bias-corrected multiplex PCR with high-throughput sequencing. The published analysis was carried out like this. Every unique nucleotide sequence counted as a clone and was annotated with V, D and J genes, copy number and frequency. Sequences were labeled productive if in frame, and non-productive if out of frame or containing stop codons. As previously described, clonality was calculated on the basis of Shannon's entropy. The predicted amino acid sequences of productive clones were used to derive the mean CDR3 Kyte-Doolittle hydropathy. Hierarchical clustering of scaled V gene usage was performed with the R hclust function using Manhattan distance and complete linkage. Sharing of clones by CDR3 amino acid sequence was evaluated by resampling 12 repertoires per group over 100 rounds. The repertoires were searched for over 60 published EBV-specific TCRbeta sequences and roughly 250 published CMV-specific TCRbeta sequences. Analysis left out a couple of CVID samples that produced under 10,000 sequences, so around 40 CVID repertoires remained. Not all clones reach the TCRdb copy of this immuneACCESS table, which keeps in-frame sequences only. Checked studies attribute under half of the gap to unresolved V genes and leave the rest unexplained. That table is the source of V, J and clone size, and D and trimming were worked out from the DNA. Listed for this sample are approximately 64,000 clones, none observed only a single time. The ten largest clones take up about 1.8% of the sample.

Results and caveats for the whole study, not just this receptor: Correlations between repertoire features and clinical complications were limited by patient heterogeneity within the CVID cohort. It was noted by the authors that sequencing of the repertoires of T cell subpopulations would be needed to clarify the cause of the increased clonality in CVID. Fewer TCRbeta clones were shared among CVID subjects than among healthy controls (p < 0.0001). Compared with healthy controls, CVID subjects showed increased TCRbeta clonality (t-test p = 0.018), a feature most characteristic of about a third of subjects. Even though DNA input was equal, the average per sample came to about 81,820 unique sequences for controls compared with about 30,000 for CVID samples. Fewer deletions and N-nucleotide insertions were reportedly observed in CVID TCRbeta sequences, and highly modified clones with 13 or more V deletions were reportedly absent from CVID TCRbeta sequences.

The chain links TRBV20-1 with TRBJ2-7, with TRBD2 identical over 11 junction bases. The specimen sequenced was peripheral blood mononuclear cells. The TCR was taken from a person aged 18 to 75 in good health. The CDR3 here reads CSAPSGRRYEQYF. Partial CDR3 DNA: TGCAGTGCACCTAGCGGGAGGAGGTACGAG.